This T cell receptor beta chain stems from a study of cytomegalovirus exposure and HLA in healthy donors. Whole-study context: Membership in the Caucasian-associated ancestry cluster was found for around 81% of 350 to 450 genotyped donors.

This clone has just a few counts. Use of 60 Vbeta and 13 Jbeta primers characterized the PCR. Assay: immunoSEQ multiplex PCR; the TCRdb copy retains only in-frame clones and omits some. Here the sample spans about 190,000 clones, approximately 80% being singletons. CDR1 and CDR2 (germline): LNHNV, YYDKDF (reference sequence). This CDR3 is 18 amino acids long. V lost 1 base, J lost 7 bases, and 25 bases lay in between. The origin of this receptor is a boy younger than 10 in good health and CMV-seronegative. The chain combines TRBV15 with TRBJ1-1; weak D call: TRBD1 (5 bases). The source material was PBMCs. The CDR3 nucleotides are TGTGCCACCAGCAGAGCCGGCGTTCTTGCCCCAGGGTGGCATGAAGCTTTCTTT. Its protein product is CATSRAGVLAPGWHEAFF. Variable domain in full (rest from reference TRBV15 and TRBJ1-1): DAMVIQNPRYQVTQFGKPVTLSCSQTLNHNVMYWYQQKSSQAPKLLFHYYDKDFNNEADTPDNFQSRRPNTSFCFLDIRSPGLGDTAMYLCATSRAGVLAPGWHEAFFGQGTRLTVV.